This T cell receptor (beta chain) emerged from a study of radiation and T cells in renal cell carcinoma. Assay: immunoSEQ multiplex PCR; the TCRdb copy retains only in-frame clones and omits some. This sample yields roughly 80,000 clones, of which approximately 82% are seen a single time; about 2.4% belongs to the top ten. The CDR3 totals 13 residues. Germline CDR1 is LNHDA and CDR2 is SQIVND (reference sequence). Trimming took 4 bases from V and 2 from J, leaving 8 bases between them. The time point was: blood 4 weeks post-SBRT, at nephrectomy. As to treatment: 15 Gy SBRT to primary tumor, nephrectomy 4 weeks later. Clear cell pathology was present in this patient's renal cell carcinoma.

The TCR originated in an older woman with renal cell carcinoma. The specimen was blood, collected from a patient whose treatment included radiotherapy and nephrectomy. This rearrangement joins TRBV19 to TRBJ2-5, with unresolved D. The CDR3 is CASSTDRQETQYF. The CDR3 DNA reads as TGTGCCAGTAGTACGGACCGTCAAGAGACCCAGTACTTC.